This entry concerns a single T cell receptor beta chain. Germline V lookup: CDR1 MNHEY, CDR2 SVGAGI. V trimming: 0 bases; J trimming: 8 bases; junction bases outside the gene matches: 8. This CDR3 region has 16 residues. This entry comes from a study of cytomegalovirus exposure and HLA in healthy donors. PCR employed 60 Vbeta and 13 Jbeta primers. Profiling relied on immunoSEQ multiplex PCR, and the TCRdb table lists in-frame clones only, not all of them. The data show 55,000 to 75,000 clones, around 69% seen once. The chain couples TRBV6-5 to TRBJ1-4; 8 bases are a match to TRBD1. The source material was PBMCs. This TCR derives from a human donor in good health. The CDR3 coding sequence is TGTGCCAGCAGTTACTCGGGGCCACAGGGGGTGGAAAAACTGTTTTTT. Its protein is CASSYSGPQGVEKLFF.